This T cell receptor (beta chain) emerged from a study of T cells after yellow fever vaccination. Between the trimmed V and J ends, which lost 2 bases and 1 base, there was a span of 8 bases. Germline-derived CDR1 and CDR2 are KGHSH and LQKENI. This CDR3 comprises 14 residues. TCRdb re-derived calls from the 5' RACE reads in MiXCR, one entry per CDR3 protein. The data hold under 200,000 distinct CDR3 sequences, with 8% to 13% observed a single time. This sequence originates from a young man who received the YFV17D yellow fever vaccine. The material was CD8+ T cells sorted from PBMCs, obtained 15 days after the yellow fever booster vaccination. The gene calls are TRBV18 and TRBJ1-1; D call uncertain. CDR3 bases: TGTGCCAGCTCACCAAGGACCACGAACACTGAAGCTTTCTTT. Its translation is CASSPRTTNTEAFF.